Listed below are T cell receptor beta chains from one sample, sequenced in a study of CD8 T cells in ankylosing spondylitis. TCRdb reprocessed the 5' RACE reads via MiXCR and lists one record per CDR3 protein. The table shows over 700,000 distinct CDR3 sequences, with 15% to 20% occurring only once. The sequenced sample was blood, either unsorted or a sorted T cell fraction (not recorded which). The receptor source for this set is a male donor with ankylosing spondylitis. Each CDR3 is given with its conserved first and last residue. D genes are given only for firm matches. Only part of the rows carry a size: once, few, many, or a class if the clone is expanded.

V gene	J gene	D gene	clone size	CDR3 protein	CDR3 DNA
TRBV27	TRBJ2-3	-	few	CASSFRQPGDTQYF	TGTGCCAGCAGTTTTCGACAGCCCGGAGATACGCAGTATTTT
TRBV5-1	TRBJ1-4	-	few	CASSLGGLNEKLFF	TGCGCCAGCAGCTTGGGGGGGTTAAATGAAAAACTGTTTTTT
TRBV12-3/TRBV12-4	TRBJ2-1	-	many	CASSAYNEQFF	TGTGCCAGCAGCGCGTACAATGAGCAGTTCTTC
TRBV5-8	TRBJ2-3	TRBD1	-	CASSSYLGQGGDTQYF	TGTGCCAGCAGCTCATATCTAGGACAGGGGGGAGATACGCAGTATTTT
TRBV20-1	TRBJ1-5	-	-	CSARGDLNQPQHF	TGCAGTGCTAGGGGAGACCTAAATCAGCCCCAGCATTTT
TRBV27	TRBJ2-1	TRBD2	many	CASSLSSGSSYNEQFF	TGTGCCAGCAGTTTATCTAGCGGGAGCTCCTACAATGAGCAGTTCTTC
TRBV20-1	TRBJ1-1	-	few	CSVPDGYEAFF	TGCAGTGTCCCGGACGGATATGAAGCTTTCTTT
TRBV30	TRBJ2-5	TRBD2	-	CVARSGEFQETQYF	TGTGTCGCGAGGAGCGGGGAGTTCCAAGAGACCCAGTACTTC
TRBV25-1	TRBJ2-1	-	-	CASSEIRQSSYNEQFF	TGTGCCAGCAGTGAAATCCGACAGAGCTCCTACAATGAGCAGTTCTTC
TRBV11-3	TRBJ2-1	-	few	CASSLGDTPKQFF	TGTGCCAGCAGCCTCGGGGACACCCCAAAACAGTTCTTC
TRBV25-1	TRBJ1-1	TRBD1	-	CASGPGGAAMGRAFF	TGTGCCAGCGGTCCAGGGGGCGCGGCTATGGGGAGGGCTTTCTTT
TRBV20-1	TRBJ2-1	TRBD2	-	CSANAGTTAGNEQFF	TGCAGTGCAAATGCCGGGACTACCGCTGGCAATGAGCAGTTCTTC
TRBV4-1	TRBJ1-2	-	few	CASSQDPGGTFYGYTF	TGCGCCAGCAGCCAAGATCCCGGGGGGACGTTCTATGGCTACACCTTC
TRBV5-5	TRBJ2-5	TRBD1	-	CASSLGTGFQETQYF	TGTGCCAGCAGCCTCGGGACAGGCTTTCAAGAGACCCAGTACTTC
TRBV27	TRBJ2-6	-	-	CASSFGFLFSGANVLTF	TGTGCCAGCAGTTTTGGGTTTCTATTCTCTGGGGCCAACGTCCTGACTTTC
TRBV4-2	TRBJ1-2	-	-	CASSQKTGPNYGYTF	TGTGCCAGCAGCCAGAAGACAGGACCTAACTATGGCTACACCTTC
TRBV6-5	TRBJ1-4	-	few	CASSYFSSTGEKLFF	TGTGCCAGCAGTTATTTTTCGTCTACAGGTGAAAAACTGTTTTTT
TRBV2	TRBJ1-1	TRBD1	few	CASSETGGNTEAFF	TGTGCCAGCAGTGAGACAGGGGGGAACACTGAAGCTTTCTTT
TRBV12-3/TRBV12-4	TRBJ2-1	TRBD2	few	CASSLGRGGPNEQFF	TGTGCCAGCAGTTTGGGGCGGGGGGGCCCCAATGAGCAGTTCTTC
TRBV7-9	TRBJ1-4	-	few	CASSPEGGGEKLFF	TGTGCCAGCAGCCCCGAGGGGGGCGGTGAAAAACTGTTTTTT
TRBV18	TRBJ1-1	-	-	CASSPTLAEAFF	TGTGCCAGCTCACCGACACTAGCTGAAGCTTTCTTT
TRBV28	TRBJ2-7	TRBD1	few	CASSLTGEIYEQYF	TGTGCCAGCAGTTTAACAGGGGAGATCTACGAGCAGTACTTC
TRBV20-1	TRBJ2-3	-	few	CSARGRGQPSTDTQYF	TGCAGTGCTAGAGGTCGAGGACAGCCTAGCACAGATACGCAGTATTTT
TRBV3-1	TRBJ1-2	TRBD1	few	CASSQAGQTAGF	TGTGCCAGCAGCCAAGCGGGACAGACTGCGGGCTTC
TRBV12-3/TRBV12-4	TRBJ1-6	-	few	CASSPPGQPNSPLHF	TGTGCCAGCAGCCCCCCCGGACAGCCTAATTCACCCCTCCACTTT
TRBV4-1	TRBJ1-1	-	-	CASSQETYGTEAFF	TGCGCCAGCAGCCAAGAGACTTACGGAACTGAAGCTTTCTTT
TRBV7-9	TRBJ1-1	TRBD1	few	CASFRTGLSTEAFF	TGTGCCAGCTTCCGGACAGGGTTGAGCACTGAAGCTTTCTTT
TRBV11-3	TRBJ2-1	-	-	CASRYTKGGSYNEQFF	TGTGCCAGCAGATACACTAAAGGCGGCTCCTACAATGAGCAGTTCTTC
TRBV5-1	TRBJ2-1	-	few	CASSPDPTNNEQFF	TGCGCCAGCAGCCCCGACCCGACTAACAATGAGCAGTTCTTC
TRBV11-2	TRBJ1-5	TRBD1	-	CASSSNLWDRGPSNQPQHF	TGTGCCAGCAGCTCGAACCTTTGGGACAGGGGGCCTAGCAATCAGCCCCAGCATTTT
TRBV19	TRBJ2-7	TRBD2	-	CASSYSSGANYEQYF	TGTGCCAGTAGCTACTCGAGCGGGGCGAACTACGAGCAGTACTTC
TRBV5-1	TRBJ1-4	-	-	CASSLGPPDEKLFF	TGCGCCAGCAGCTTAGGGCCGCCGGATGAAAAACTGTTTTTT
TRBV4-3	TRBJ2-5	-	-	CASSQDSLGSKTQYF	TGCGCCAGCAGCCAAGATTCGCTGGGTTCGAAGACCCAGTACTTC
TRBV5-1	TRBJ2-2	TRBD2	many	CASREGPNTGELFF	TGCGCCAGCCGGGAGGGACCGAACACCGGGGAGCTGTTTTTT
TRBV9	TRBJ1-1	TRBD1	-	CASSATGGGDTEAFF	TGTGCCAGCAGCGCTACAGGGGGCGGGGATACTGAAGCTTTCTTT
TRBV5-1	TRBJ1-4	-	few	CASSMGRANEKLFF	TGCGCCAGCAGCATGGGTCGGGCGAATGAAAAACTGTTTTTT
TRBV7-2	TRBJ1-1	TRBD1	many	CASRGQGDTEAFF	TGTGCCAGCAGGGGACAGGGGGACACTGAAGCTTTCTTT
TRBV20-1	TRBJ2-4	-	-	CSARRPAAPDIQYF	TGCAGTGCTAGGAGGCCAGCAGCCCCGGACATTCAGTACTTC
TRBV2	TRBJ2-1	TRBD2	few	CASSDTQREGQNEQFF	TGTGCCAGCAGTGACACCCAGCGGGAGGGCCAGAATGAGCAGTTCTTC
TRBV7-2	TRBJ2-1	TRBD1	few	CASSQPGQMRSEQFF	TGTGCCAGCAGTCAACCGGGACAGATGCGAAGCGAGCAGTTCTTC
TRBV5-5	TRBJ2-6	-	few	CASSLLWKSGANVLTF	TGTGCCAGCAGCTTGTTGTGGAAATCTGGGGCCAACGTCCTGACTTTC
TRBV4-1	TRBJ2-7	-	-	CASSQDPGLAISSYEQYF	TGCGCCAGCAGCCAAGACCCAGGACTGGCCATTAGCTCCTACGAGCAGTACTTC
TRBV18	TRBJ1-1	-	-	CASSPSANMNTEAFF	TGTGCCAGCTCACCGAGCGCGAACATGAACACTGAAGCTTTCTTT
TRBV13	TRBJ2-7	-	-	CASSSRRAIEQYF	TGTGCCAGCAGCTCAAGGAGGGCGATCGAGCAGTACTTC
TRBV5-1	TRBJ2-1	-	-	CASSSKTVNEQFF	TGCGCCAGCAGCTCCAAGACAGTCAATGAGCAGTTCTTC
TRBV29-1	TRBJ2-5	-	-	CSVTGFEETQYF	TGCAGCGTTACAGGGTTTGAAGAGACCCAGTACTTC
TRBV20-1	TRBJ2-7	TRBD1	-	CSARVPGQGSYEQYF	TGCAGTGCTAGAGTACCGGGACAGGGGAGCTACGAGCAGTACTTC
TRBV7-8	TRBJ2-7	-	-	CASSPLAVYEQYF	TGTGCCAGCAGCCCGCTGGCAGTCTACGAGCAGTACTTC
TRBV12-3/TRBV12-4	TRBJ2-5	-	-	CASSPDSYTGETQYF	TGTGCCAGCAGTCCCGACTCGTACACTGGGGAGACCCAGTACTTC
TRBV12-3/TRBV12-4	TRBJ2-5	-	-	CASSMHTSGGKTQYF	TGTGCCAGCAGTATGCATACATCTGGGGGCAAGACCCAGTACTTC
TRBV20-1	TRBJ2-6	-	-	CSARVASSGANVLTF	TGCAGTGCTAGAGTCGCCAGCTCTGGGGCCAACGTCCTGACTTTC